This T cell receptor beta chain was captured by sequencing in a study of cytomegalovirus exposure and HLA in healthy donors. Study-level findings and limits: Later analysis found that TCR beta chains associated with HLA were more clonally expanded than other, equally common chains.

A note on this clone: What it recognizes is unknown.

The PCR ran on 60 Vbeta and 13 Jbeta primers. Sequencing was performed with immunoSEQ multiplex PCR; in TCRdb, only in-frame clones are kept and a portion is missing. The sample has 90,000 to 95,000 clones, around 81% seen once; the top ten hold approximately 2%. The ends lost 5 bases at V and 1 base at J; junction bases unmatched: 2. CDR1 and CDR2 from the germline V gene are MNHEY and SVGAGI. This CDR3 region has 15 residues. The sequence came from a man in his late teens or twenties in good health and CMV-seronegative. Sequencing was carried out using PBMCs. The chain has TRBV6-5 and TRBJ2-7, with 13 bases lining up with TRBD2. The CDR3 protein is CASSRTSGGSYEQYF. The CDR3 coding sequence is TGTGCCAGCAGTAGGACTAGCGGGGGTTCCTACGAGCAGTACTTC.